In its sample, the clone carrying this TCR beta chain was seen a few times. The antigen is unknown. This entry belongs to a study of blood T cells in healthy people across ages. For the study at large: With template switching, about one barcoded beta molecule was captured per two T cells.

Study-level points and caveats: It was the long-lived donors that had more naive CD4+ cells and higher diversity than aged donors.

The CDR3 is 15 amino acids. The germline V gene has CDR1 SQVTM and CDR2 ANQGSEA. Deletions cut 3 bases from V and 5 bases from J, with 19 bases between. Then a second PCR, running roughly 7 to 11 cycles, was carried out with a sample-barcoded 5' primer and a J-beta primer mix. TCRdb called the 5' RACE reads again in MiXCR, with one record for every CDR3 protein. The sample contains about 1.8 million distinct CDR3 sequences, about 50% of which appear only once. What was sequenced was blood. The receptor's source is a woman aged 40 to 50 in good health. The V gene is TRBV29-1, the J gene TRBJ2-5, with D perhaps assigned TRBD1 or TRBD2 (5 bases each). CDR3 loop: CSVEGVGTTWETQYF. The DNA of the CDR3 is TGCAGCGTTGAGGGAGTTGGGACCACCTGGGAGACCCAGTACTTC.